This T cell receptor (beta chain) is from a study of lymphopenia after photon versus proton radiotherapy. Comments on this clone: The antigen remains unidentified.

Produced via immunoSEQ multiplex PCR; TCRdb's table is partial and in-frame only. The sample carries roughly 2,900 clones, over 90% recorded once. V shed 0 bases, J shed 2 bases, and the junction held 3 bases outside the gene matches. Germline-derived CDR1 and CDR2 are SGHRS and YFSETQ. The CDR3 covers 15 residues. Overall study findings and caveats: A bigger post-nadir fall in TCR diversity correlated inversely with survival time in deceased patients. After the lymphocyte nadir, photon-treated repertoires showed oligoclonal expansion, especially of CD8+ Temra cells.

This sequence originates from a woman aged 65 to 85 with pancreatic cancer. The rearrangement uses TRBV5-1 and TRBJ2-3, with 7 bases fitting TRBD1. Source: peripheral blood, taken from a patient treated with photon-based radiotherapy. The CDR3 here is CASSLEGQNTDTQYF. CDR3 nucleotides: TGCGCCAGCAGCTTGGAGGGACAGAACACAGATACGCAGTATTTT.